This T cell receptor (beta chain) appears in the sequencing data of a study of cytomegalovirus exposure and HLA in healthy donors. Researchers ran the PCR with 60 Vbeta and 13 Jbeta primers. Generated by immunoSEQ multiplex PCR, the TCRdb table keeps only in-frame clones and is missing some. The table lists about 160,000 clones, around four fifths of them singletons, with around 1.3% in the top ten. Although they were nominally healthy when sampled, donors likely had unrecorded immune exposures. Broader study findings: Relative to equally common others, HLA-associated TCR beta chains showed greater clonal expansion in a later analysis.

The count of this clone is one. Its specificity is unknown. The TCR originated in a woman in her 50s in good health and CMV-seronegative. The sequenced material came from PBMCs.

This CDR3 is CASSITQGIPDYEQYF. The CDR3 DNA reads as TGTGCCAGTAGTATTACCCAGGGTATTCCTGACTACGAGCAGTACTTC. This rearrangement joins TRBV19 to TRBJ2-7; possibly TRBD1 for D (5 bases). The germline V gene encodes CDR1 LNHDA and CDR2 SQIVND (reference sequence). This CDR3 contains 16 residues. With 3 bases removed from V and 3 bases from J, the gap between germline ends came to 18 bases.